These 8 T cell receptor beta chains originate from one sample sequenced in a study of beta chain features in type 1 diabetes. Every isolated RNA sample was fully reverse transcribed, so sequencing captured expressed TCRB transcripts. Generated by immunoSEQ multiplex PCR, the TCRdb table keeps only in-frame clones and is missing some. The sample includes around 330,000 clones, approximately 11% of them seen just once. The specimen was naive CD4+ T cells from blood. All receptors come from a woman in her thirties in good health.

The sample holds a few counts of this clone. V is TRBV5-6 and J is TRBJ2-6; TRBD1 might be the D (6 bases). From germline, CDR1 is SGHDT and CDR2 YYEEEE. The CDR3 extends over 17 amino acids. Trimming took off 2 bases at V and 0 bases at J, with 12 bases between the two ends. CDR3 in amino acids: CASSLLQGRSGANVLTF. The CDR3 bases are TGTGCCAGCAGCTTACTACAGGGTCGCTCTGGGGCCAACGTCCTGACTTTC.

In this sample, this clone turned up once. The V gene is TRBV5-1, the J gene TRBJ2-5; D might be TRBD2 (5 bases). CDR3 length equals 14 residues. CDR1 SGHRS and CDR2 YFSETQ come from the germline V gene. V lost 2 bases and J 3 bases, leaving 11 bases between the germline ends. As DNA, the CDR3 is TGCGCCAGCAGCTTTCCTGAGGGAAAAGAGACCCAGTACTTC. It is translated as CASSFPEGKETQYF.

This clone has only a few counts. The chain is built from TRBV18 and TRBJ2-3; 7 bases line up with TRBD2. Looked up from germline, CDR1 is KGHSH and CDR2 is LQKENI. V dropped 4 bases and J dropped 4; count of bases not matched to a gene: 5. This CDR3 has 14 amino acids. The CDR3 DNA reads TGTGCCAGCTCACTCGGCGGGAGTCCAGATACGCAGTATTTT. Translating gives CASSLGGSPDTQYF. The entire variable domain, with the rest obtained from reference TRBV18 and TRBJ2-3, is as follows: NAGVMQNPRHLVRRRGQEARLRCSPMKGHSHVYWYRQLPEEGLKFMVYLQKENIIDESGMPKERFSAEFPKEGPSILRIQQVVRGDSAAYFCASSLGGSPDTQYFGPGTRLTVL.

This rearrangement joins TRBV7-9 to TRBJ2-7, with no clear D. The V and J ends lost 6 bases and 3 bases respectively, with 15 bases between them. The CDR3 consists of 14 residues. The germline V gene has CDR1 SEHNR and CDR2 FQNEAQ (reference sequence). The CDR3: CASSPPATDYEQYF. CDR3 DNA sequence: TGTGCCAGCAGTCCCCCAGCGACGGACTACGAGCAGTACTTC.

This clone was detected only a few times. V is TRBV29-1 and J is TRBJ2-5; 9 bases fit TRBD1. CDR1 is SQVTM and CDR2 is ANQGSEA in the germline V gene. The CDR3 runs to 12 residues. The CDR3: CSYRGREETQYF. The CDR3 DNA sequence: TGCAGTTACAGGGGGCGGGAAGAGACCCAGTACTTC.

This clone was seen only a few times. V usage is TRBV28 and J usage is TRBJ1-2, with 9 bases identical to TRBD1. Trimming cost V 6 bases and J 8 bases; bases outside gene matches: 7. The CDR3 spans 13 residues. Germline V CDR1 and CDR2: MDHEN, SYDVKM. The CDR3 sequence: CASSIGQGWGYTF. The CDR3 nucleotides are TGTGCCAGCAGCATCGGACAGGGGTGGGGCTACACCTTC.

This clone showed up just a few times. The chain recombines TRBV18 with TRBJ1-1, with D possibly matching TRBD1 (5 bases). The CDR3 runs to 14 residues. Germline CDR1 KGHSH, CDR2 LQKENI. Trimming pared 4 bases from V and 2 bases from J, leaving 11 bases between. The CDR3 nucleotides read TGTGCCAGCTCACTGGGGCAGGTCAACACTGAAGCTTTCTTT. Protein sequence: CASSLGQVNTEAFF.

This clone occurred a few times. The sample carries other DNA sequences with the same CDR3. The chain carries TRBV5-4 and TRBJ1-1; TRBD1 matches at 11 bases. Germline V gene data show CDR1 as SGHNT and CDR2 as YYREEE (reference sequence). The CDR3 consists of 14 residues. Trimming took 4 bases from V and 3 from J; bases not matched to a gene: 2. The CDR3 DNA follows: TGTGCCAGCAGCACGGGACAGGGGGACACTGAAGCTTTCTTT. Encoded protein: CASSTGQGDTEAFF. The full variable domain, completed using reference TRBV5-4 and TRBJ1-1, is ETGVTQSPTHLIKTRGQQVTLRCSSQSGHNTVSWYQQALGQGPQFIFQYYREEENGRGNFPPRFSGLQFPNYSSELNVNALELDDSALYLCASSTGQGDTEAFFGQGTRLTVV.